The 21 T cell receptor beta chains in this list originate from one sample, sequenced in a study of blood T cells in healthy people across ages. Then a second PCR, running about 6 to 12 cycles, was carried out with a sample-barcoded 5' primer and a J-beta primer mix. Each CDR3 protein is one row after TCRdb ran MiXCR on the 5' RACE reads. The table shows 600,000 to 1,000,000 distinct CDR3 sequences, with 58% occurring only once. Sequenced material: blood. These receptors were taken from a man under 40 in good health.

The rearrangement links TRBV29-1 to TRBJ2-1; D call uncertain. CDR1 and CDR2 (germline): SQVTM, ANQGSEA. The V gene lost 3 bases and the J gene lost 8 bases, with 11 bases spanning the gap. The CDR3 sequence is 12 residues long. The CDR3 here is CSVEPSGDEQFF. Written as DNA, the CDR3 is TGCAGCGTTGAGCCCTCAGGCGATGAGCAGTTCTTC.

The chain carries TRBV12-3 or TRBV12-4 and TRBJ1-5; the D gene is possibly TRBD1 (5 bases). The CDR3 has 14 residues. V lost 5 bases and J 6 bases, leaving 14 bases between the germline ends. CDR3 sequence: CASSVDSTFQPQHF. The CDR3 nucleotides read TGTGCCAGCAGTGTTGACAGTACATTTCAGCCCCAGCATTTT.

The chain has TRBV29-1 and TRBJ2-7, with unresolved D. Trimming took 0 bases from V and 4 from J, leaving 16 bases between them. The CDR3 length is 15 residues. Germline V lookup: CDR1 SQVTM, CDR2 ANQGSEA. The CDR3 DNA is TGCAGCGTTGAAGATCCAGAGAGTGTGGGTTACGAGCAGTACTTC. It is translated as CSVEDPESVGYEQYF.

V and J are TRBV20-1 and TRBJ2-5, with D unresolved. Per germline, CDR1 DFQATT and CDR2 SNEGSKA (reference sequence). CDR3 length equals 14 residues. V lost 4 bases, J lost 4 bases, and 16 bases lay in between. The CDR3 reads CSAIHSTNGETQYF. CDR3 sequence (DNA): TGCAGTGCTATACACTCCACCAACGGAGAGACCCAGTACTTC.

This clonotype turned up a few times. The chain joins TRBV20-1 to TRBJ2-7; 13 nucleotides align to TRBD2. The CDR3 length is 14 residues. Germline CDR1 and CDR2: DFQATT and SNEGSKA (reference sequence). Germline trimming cut 5 bases from V and 1 base from J; bases unmatched to any gene: 2. The DNA for the CDR3 is TGCAGTGCTGGGGGACTAGCGGGATCCTACGAGCAGTACTTC. It codes for CSAGGLAGSYEQYF.

This chain uses TRBV20-1 with TRBJ1-2; 8 nucleotides agree with TRBD1. V dropped 0 bases and J dropped 0; count of bases not matched to a gene: 3. Germline-derived CDR1 and CDR2 are DFQATT and SNEGSKA (reference sequence). CDR3 size: 15 residues. The CDR3 region is CSARDDRGPNYGYTF. DNA for the CDR3: TGCAGTGCTAGAGATGACAGGGGACCTAACTATGGCTACACCTTC.

The chain has TRBV20-1 and TRBJ1-2, with 11 bases fitting TRBD1. CDR3 length: 14 residues. Germline CDR1 and CDR2: DFQATT and SNEGSKA (reference sequence). V gave up 6 bases and J gave up 5 bases; unmatched junction bases: 8. CDR3 residues: CSADRGRGDYGYTF. For the CDR3, the DNA is TGCAGTGCGGACAGGGGGCGCGGCGATTATGGCTACACCTTC.

The chain joins TRBV29-1 to TRBJ1-1; 10 nucleotides align to TRBD1. This CDR3 is 14 amino acids long. CDR1 SQVTM and CDR2 ANQGSEA come from the germline V gene. The junction had 7 bases not matched to a gene; V was cut back by 6 bases and J by 3 bases. The CDR3 here is CSVETGTGDTEAFF. The CDR3 DNA follows: TGCAGCGTGGAGACCGGGACAGGGGACACTGAAGCTTTCTTT.

The sample holds one count of this clonotype. The rearrangement uses TRBV6-5 and TRBJ1-2, with D unresolved. With 7 bases removed from V and 5 bases from J, the gap between germline ends came to 14 bases. The CDR3 extends over 13 amino acids. Germline lookup yields CDR1 MNHEY and CDR2 SVGAGI. CDR3 in amino acids: CASKTGSAYGYTF. CDR3 coding DNA: TGTGCCAGCAAAACCGGGTCGGCGTATGGCTACACCTTC.

The V gene is TRBV2, the J gene TRBJ2-1; 11 bases are shared with TRBD2. Germline V CDR1 and CDR2: SNHLY, FYNNEI. The CDR3 sequence is 15 residues long. With V trimmed by 6 bases and J by 5 bases, 6 bases remained unmatched. CDR3 nucleotide sequence: TGTGCCAGCAGGGTGACTAGCGGGGACCACAATGAGCAGTTCTTC. It is translated as CASRVTSGDHNEQFF.

The rearrangement uses TRBV30 and TRBJ2-3; D is unclear. Trimming cost V 0 bases and J 2 bases, with 15 bases left between them. Germline lookup yields CDR1 GTSNPN and CDR2 SVGIG (reference sequence). The CDR3 spans 16 residues. The CDR3 coding sequence is TGTGCCTGGAGTGTACCCGGACCTACCGACACAGATACGCAGTATTTT. Translation gives CAWSVPGPTDTDTQYF.

This chain connects TRBV4-2 to TRBJ2-3; TRBD2 agrees at 7 bases. This CDR3 region has 16 residues. The germline gives CDR1 LGHNA, CDR2 YNFKEQ. V gave up 1 base and J gave up 5 bases; unmatched junction bases: 9. Written as DNA, the CDR3 is TGTGCCAGCAGCCAAGCTGAGGGAGGGCCCGGAGATACGCAGTATTTT. It is translated as CASSQAEGGPGDTQYF.

This rearrangement joins TRBV20-1 to TRBJ2-5; D uncertain. Trimming shortened V by 6 bases and J by 5 bases, and 19 bases separated the two germline ends. The CDR3 has 14 residues. Germline-derived CDR1 and CDR2 are DFQATT and SNEGSKA (reference sequence). Here the CDR3 DNA reads TGCAGTGCCCAACCCCCGGCCGGAATTGAGACCCAGTACTTC. Amino acids: CSAQPPAGIETQYF.

The genes are TRBV28 and TRBJ1-2, with TRBD1 as a possible D gene (6 bases). The CDR3 has 14 residues. Trimming shortened V by 8 bases and J by 6 bases, and 19 bases separated the two germline ends. Per the germline V gene, CDR1 is MDHEN and CDR2 is SYDVKM. The CDR3 DNA reads TGTGCCAGCCACTCTCCGGGACAACGGGATGGCTACACCTTC. It specifies CASHSPGQRDGYTF.

The chain combines TRBV5-1 with TRBJ1-1; perhaps TRBD1 as D (5 bases). CDR1 SGHRS and CDR2 YFSETQ come from the germline V gene. The CDR3 has 14 residues. V was pared by 2 bases and J by 0 bases, with 8 bases between. CDR3 protein: CASSFGTVNTEAFF. The CDR3 DNA reads TGCGCCAGCAGCTTCGGGACGGTGAACACTGAAGCTTTCTTT.

Only a few counts were recorded for this clonotype. The chain employs TRBV28 and TRBJ2-3, with unresolved D. The V end lost 5 bases, the J end lost 3 bases, and 9 bases lay between the germline ends. Per the germline V gene, CDR1 is MDHEN and CDR2 is SYDVKM. The CDR3 totals 13 residues. DNA of the CDR3: TGTGCCAGCAGTATCTTCCAAACAGATACGCAGTATTTT. This sequence encodes CASSIFQTDTQYF.

The rearrangement joins TRBV3-1 to TRBJ2-4; possibly TRBD2 for D (5 bases). The germline gives CDR1 LGHDT, CDR2 YNNKEL (reference sequence). Between the trimmed V and J ends, which lost 3 bases and 13 bases, there was a span of 19 bases. The CDR3 is 14 residues long. The DNA for the CDR3 is TGTGCCAGCAGCCACGCCACTAGGACCTACGGGCAGTACTTC. Residues: CASSHATRTYGQYF.

The rearrangement links TRBV7-2 to TRBJ2-3; 15 nucleotides agree with TRBD2. The J segment lost 6 bases and the V segment lost 3 bases, leaving 4 bases of the junction unmatched. Germline assignment: CDR1 SGHTA and CDR2 FQGNSA. The CDR3 length is 16 residues. The CDR3 DNA reads TGTGCCAGCAGCTTGGCTGGGACTAGCGGGAGGGATACGCAGTATTTT. Its protein is CASSLAGTSGRDTQYF.

The chain carries TRBV7-9 and TRBJ2-1; no clear D gene. Germline lookup yields CDR1 SEHNR and CDR2 FQNEAQ (reference sequence). Trimming took off 4 bases at V and 4 bases at J, with 14 bases between the two ends. There are 15 residues in the CDR3. Written as DNA, the CDR3 is TGTGCCAGCAGCTCGGATCGTCAGGTTTACAATGAGCAGTTCTTC. Encoded protein: CASSSDRQVYNEQFF.

V and J are TRBV7-9 and TRBJ2-1; D is perhaps TRBD2 (6 bases). V lost 8 bases to trimming and J lost 5 bases, with 16 bases between them. Germline values: CDR1 SEHNR, CDR2 FQNEAQ (reference sequence). This CDR3 contains 14 residues. CDR3 sequence: CASLAGPSNNEQFF. In DNA form, the CDR3 reads TGTGCCAGCCTTGCGGGACCATCGAACAATGAGCAGTTCTTC.

This clonotype turned up a few times. The chain has TRBV6-2 or TRBV6-3 and TRBJ1-1; no firm D call. Germline V gene sequence: CDR1 MNHEY, CDR2 SVGEGT. V was clipped by 6 bases and J by 3 bases, with 11 bases between them. The CDR3 has 13 residues. The CDR3 loop reads CASSAGRDTEAFF. CDR3 in DNA: TGTGCCAGCAGCGCCGGTAGGGACACTGAAGCTTTCTTT.